A selection of T cell receptor beta chains follows, all from one sample in a study of blood T cell repertoires in COVID-19. Repertoires were generated with immunoSEQ multiplex PCR, while TCRdb's copy carries only in-frame clones and drops some. The table includes about 79,000 clones, around 88% detected once. Sequences were obtained from peripheral blood. Receptors originate from a man in his 70s with active or convalescent COVID-19. The CDR3 runs from the conserved cysteine through the conserved F or W. Each record gives: clone size, CDR3 length, D gene, V gene, J gene, CDR3 DNA, CDR3 protein. A D gene is named only where the DNA matches it firmly. Size is stated for part of the rows, as once, few or many counts, or as a class when the clone is expanded.

clone_size: NA
cdr3_length: 15
d_call: NA
v_call: TRBV3-1/TRBV3-2
j_call: TRBJ2-4
cdr3_nt: TGTGCCAGCAGCCAAGATCCCTCCCCGAGAAACATTCAGTACTTC
cdr3_aa: CASSQDPSPRNIQYF

clone_size: NA
cdr3_length: 15
d_call: TRBD2
v_call: TRBV9
j_call: TRBJ2-5
cdr3_nt: TGTGCCAGCAGCGTGTCTAGCGGAGGCCAAGAGACCCAGTACTTC
cdr3_aa: CASSVSSGGQETQYF

clone_size: NA
cdr3_length: 13
d_call: NA
v_call: TRBV19
j_call: TRBJ1-2
cdr3_nt: TGTGCCAGTAGCCTCATGGAGGACTATGGCTACACCTTC
cdr3_aa: CASSLMEDYGYTF

clone_size: NA
cdr3_length: 15
d_call: TRBD1
v_call: TRBV5-4
j_call: TRBJ1-1
cdr3_nt: TGTGCCAGCAGCAAAGCACAGGGGGCTCCCACTGAAGCTTTCTTT
cdr3_aa: CASSKAQGAPTEAFF

clone_size: NA
cdr3_length: 15
d_call: NA
v_call: TRBV4-2
j_call: TRBJ2-7
cdr3_nt: TGTGCCAGCAGCCGGCCGGGACTCCAATCCTACGAGCAGTACTTC
cdr3_aa: CASSRPGLQSYEQYF

clone_size: once
cdr3_length: 14
d_call: NA
v_call: TRBV2
j_call: TRBJ2-1
cdr3_nt: TGTGCCAGCGGCCCCTCGTGGCGGTACAATGAGCAGTTCTTC
cdr3_aa: CASGPSWRYNEQFF

clone_size: NA
cdr3_length: 17
d_call: NA
v_call: TRBV19
j_call: TRBJ2-6
cdr3_nt: TGTGCCAGTAGTATAGATCAGGGGTTTTCTGGGGCCAACGTCCTGACTTTC
cdr3_aa: CASSIDQGFSGANVLTF

clone_size: NA
cdr3_length: 15
d_call: TRBD1
v_call: TRBV5-5
j_call: TRBJ1-6
cdr3_nt: TGTGCCAGCAGCTCACAGGGGATGACTAATTCACCCCTCCACTTT
cdr3_aa: CASSSQGMTNSPLHF

clone_size: NA
cdr3_length: 17
d_call: TRBD2
v_call: TRBV19
j_call: TRBJ2-5
cdr3_nt: TGTGCCAGTAGTATCGGGACTAGCGGGAGTGTCGGAGAGACCCAGTACTTC
cdr3_aa: CASSIGTSGSVGETQYF

clone_size: NA
cdr3_length: 16
d_call: NA
v_call: TRBV7-2
j_call: TRBJ1-6
cdr3_nt: TGTGCCAGCAGCTCCCGCTCAGGGTGGGATAATTCACCCCTCCACTTT
cdr3_aa: CASSSRSGWDNSPLHF

clone_size: NA
cdr3_length: 14
d_call: NA
v_call: TRBV7-6
j_call: TRBJ2-7
cdr3_nt: TGTGCCAGCAGCTCATACAGGGCAACCTACGAGCAGTACTTC
cdr3_aa: CASSSYRATYEQYF

clone_size: NA
cdr3_length: 14
d_call: NA
v_call: TRBV6-5
j_call: TRBJ1-4
cdr3_nt: TGTGCCAGCAGCCCGGGACAAGCTAATGAAAAACTGTTTTTT
cdr3_aa: CASSPGQANEKLFF

clone_size: few
cdr3_length: 15
d_call: NA
v_call: TRBV2
j_call: TRBJ2-7
cdr3_nt: TGTGCCAGCAGTGAAAATTCAGGGTCTAGGCACGAGCAGTACTTC
cdr3_aa: CASSENSGSRHEQYF

clone_size: NA
cdr3_length: 12
d_call: NA
v_call: TRBV29-1
j_call: TRBJ1-4
cdr3_nt: TGCAGCGTTCGAGGGAAGGGTGAAAAACTGTTTTTT
cdr3_aa: CSVRGKGEKLFF

clone_size: NA
cdr3_length: 15
d_call: TRBD2
v_call: TRBV30
j_call: TRBJ2-1
cdr3_nt: TGTGCCTGGACCCTAGCGGGAGGTCGGTCGGATGAGCAGTTCTTC
cdr3_aa: CAWTLAGGRSDEQFF

clone_size: NA
cdr3_length: 16
d_call: TRBD1
v_call: TRBV6-1
j_call: TRBJ2-5
cdr3_nt: TGTGCCAGCAGTGAAAGAGGGAACAGGGGGTTGGAGACCCAGTACTTC
cdr3_aa: CASSERGNRGLETQYF

clone_size: NA
cdr3_length: 16
d_call: NA
v_call: TRBV6-6
j_call: TRBJ2-1
cdr3_nt: TGTGCCAGCAGTAATGGGCCCCCGAGCTCCTACAATGAGCAGTTCTTC
cdr3_aa: CASSNGPPSSYNEQFF

clone_size: NA
cdr3_length: 17
d_call: TRBD2
v_call: TRBV18
j_call: TRBJ2-2
cdr3_nt: TGTGCCAGCTCACCCCCCTCGGCTAGCGGGAGGACCGGGGAGCTGTTTTTT
cdr3_aa: CASSPPSASGRTGELFF